This T cell receptor (beta chain) was profiled in a study of cytomegalovirus exposure and HLA in healthy donors. Broader study findings: Accurate prediction of most subjects' HLA-A and HLA-B alleles from TCR beta sequences was reported. Further analysis was carried out later, and it showed several of the most significant clusters appearing linked to common viral pathogens. Association with HLA alleles at 0.05 false discovery rate was found for 16,951 TCR beta sequences in a later analysis.

Among the donors, all were healthy bone marrow donors. PCR used 60 Vbeta primers and 13 Jbeta primers. Method: immunoSEQ multiplex PCR; TCRdb's copy keeps in-frame clones and lacks some. This sample yields around 170,000 clones, of which roughly 84% are seen a single time; approximately 2.9% belongs to the top ten. This clone was seen more than once but under ten times. Its antigen is not identified. Germline V gives CDR1 ENHRY, CDR2 SYGVKD. The CDR3 sequence is 13 residues long. Trimming took 4 bases from V and 5 from J, leaving 11 bases between them. The clonotype was recovered from a woman between 45 and 60 years old in good health and CMV-seropositive. The genes are TRBV10-3 and TRBJ1-1, with D maybe TRBD1 (5 bases). The sample consisted of PBMCs. The CDR3 here is CAISVQEGTEAFF. The CDR3 DNA follows: TGTGCCATCAGTGTACAGGAAGGTACTGAAGCTTTCTTT.